The clone carrying this T cell receptor beta chain was found a few times. This entry is derived from a study of beta chain features in type 1 diabetes. Since all of the isolated RNA was reverse transcribed, expressed TCRB transcripts were what got sequenced. TCRdb's table, derived via immunoSEQ multiplex PCR, lists solely in-frame clones and lacks some. The sample has about 620,000 clones, 15% to 19% seen once. Trimming cost V 4 bases and J 5 bases, with 15 bases left between them. Germline CDR1 SGHDT, CDR2 YYEEEE. The CDR3 has 14 residues. The rearrangement uses TRBV5-6 and TRBJ2-5; possibly TRBD1 for D (6 bases). This clonotype was sampled from a man aged 18-30 years in good health. The sequenced sample was naive CD4+ T cells from blood. The CDR3 protein is CASSQGTARETQYF. CDR3 nucleotides: TGTGCCAGCAGCCAGGGGACGGCCCGGGAGACCCAGTACTTC.